This is a list of T cell receptor beta chains from one sample in a study of T cell responses to AZD1222 COVID-19 vaccine. Some clones are missing from TCRdb's copy, which holds only in-frame ones; the method was immunoSEQ multiplex PCR. The sample lists fewer than 90,000 clones, 75% to 95% seen once, with around 10% in the top ten. This specimen consisted of peripheral blood, obtained 28 days after the second AZD1222 dose. The receptors were gathered from an adult who received the AZD1222 COVID-19 vaccine. Both conserved end residues are trimmed from each CDR3.

j_call	v_call	cdr3_aa
TRBJ1-2	TRBV25-1	ASSYGGPNYGYT
TRBJ2-2	TRBV4-2	ASSQGLAGVVSGELF
TRBJ1-1	TRBV4-2	ASSHGHGGGLNTEAF
TRBJ2-7	TRBV7-9	ASSLPVTSYEQY
TRBJ2-1	TRBV18	ASSPDRTTYNEQF
TRBJ1-5	TRBV24-1	ATSDSRQGVQPQH
TRBJ1-1	TRBV10-1	ASSKGTNTEAF
TRBJ1-1	TRBV14	ASSQGANLRAF
TRBJ2-7	TRBV6-5	ASNGAFYEQY
TRBJ1-3	TRBV7-9	ASSYFPGDRVNTIY
TRBJ1-1	TRBV30	AWSVRGVTEAF
TRBJ2-5	TRBV18	ASSPVFLEETQY
TRBJ1-3	TRBV27	ASSPFAGGAGNTIY
TRBJ2-7	TRBV2	ASSEDRGLYEQY
TRBJ1-5	TRBV6-1	ASSEATQGFGQPQH
TRBJ1-2	TRBV11-2	ASSPLTYRGRLGGYT
TRBJ1-1	TRBV25-1	ASSDPGHPNTEAF
TRBJ2-2	TRBV27	ASSLYYTFTGELF
TRBJ1-4	TRBV7-8	ASSLVEVAGGGEKLF
TRBJ1-2	TRBV10-1	ASSPGTNYGYT